This T cell receptor beta chain is from a study of T cell clones after liver transplantation. At the level of the study: Subjects received no induction therapy and standard immunosuppression until randomization at 12-24 months post-transplant.

Libraries were prepared by immunoSEQ multiplex PCR; TCRdb keeps only in-frame clonotypes and omits some of them. The table includes roughly 53,000 clones, about 70% detected once. The sample was CD4+ T cells from blood, taken at the 22-month timepoint. The receptor was derived from a human patient who received a liver transplant. These T cells may partly come from the graft donor.

The CDR3 DNA reads TGTGCCAGCAGCCCGTCCGGGACAGGGGGCACCGAGCAGTACTTC. Translated: CASSPSGTGGTEQYF. The chain is built from TRBV6-5 and TRBJ2-7, with 12 bases matching TRBD1. Per germline, CDR1 MNHEY and CDR2 SVGAGI. The length of the CDR3 is 15 residues. J was trimmed by 6 bases and V by 6 bases; bases with no gene match: 9.